Listed here is a single TCR beta chain. A clone one base away is much larger, so this may be a read error. These data are taken from a study of patients with pleural tuberculosis. The germline V gene has CDR1 SGDLS and CDR2 YYNGEE. This CDR3 comprises 15 residues. MiXCR was run by TCRdb on the reads, yielding one entry per CDR3 protein. This sample has 25,000 to 30,000 distinct CDR3 sequences, with about 18% found just once. J is TRBJ2-1 and V is TRBV9; the match to TRBD2 covers 10 bases. This clonotype was sampled from a human donor with pleural tuberculosis. Sequenced sample: peripheral blood. CDR3 bases: TGTGCCAGCACCGTAGTAGCGGGAGGAATAAATGAGCAGTTCTTC. Amino acids: CASTVVAGGINEQFF.